This T cell receptor (beta chain) was sequenced during a study of T cell responses to AZD1222 COVID-19 vaccine. The repertoire was sequenced with immunoSEQ multiplex PCR; TCRdb's copy has only in-frame clones and lacks some. This sample carries approximately 130,000 clones, 88% of them seen once, and the ten largest clones take approximately 6%. This CDR3 is 11 amino acids long. V was cut by 6 bases and J by 7 bases, with 7 bases left in between. Germline V gives CDR1 SNHLY, CDR2 FYNNEI. The V gene is TRBV2, the J gene TRBJ1-3, with unresolved D. The sequenced sample was peripheral blood, obtained 28 days after the second AZD1222 dose. The clonotype originates from an adult who received the AZD1222 COVID-19 vaccine. The CDR3 DNA sequence: TGTGCCAGCAGCCCTCGGAACACCATATATTTT. It encodes CASSPRNTIYF.